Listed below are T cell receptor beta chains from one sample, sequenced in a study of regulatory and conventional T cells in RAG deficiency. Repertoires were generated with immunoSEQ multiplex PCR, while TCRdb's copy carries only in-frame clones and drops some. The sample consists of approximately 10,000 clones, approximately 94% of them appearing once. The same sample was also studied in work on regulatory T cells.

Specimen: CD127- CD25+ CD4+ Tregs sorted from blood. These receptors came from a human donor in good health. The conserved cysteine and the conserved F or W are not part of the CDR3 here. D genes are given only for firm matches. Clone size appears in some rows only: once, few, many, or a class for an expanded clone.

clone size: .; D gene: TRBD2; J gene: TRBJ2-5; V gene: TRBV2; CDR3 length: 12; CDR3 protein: ASRPTSHQETQY
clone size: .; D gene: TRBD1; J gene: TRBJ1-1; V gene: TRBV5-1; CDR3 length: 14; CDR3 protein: ASSQIRKTGRTEAF
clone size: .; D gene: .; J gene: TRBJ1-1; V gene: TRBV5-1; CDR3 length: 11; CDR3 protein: ASSSIGGLEAF
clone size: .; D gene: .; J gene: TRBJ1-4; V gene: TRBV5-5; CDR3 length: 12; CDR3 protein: ASSSTATNEKLF
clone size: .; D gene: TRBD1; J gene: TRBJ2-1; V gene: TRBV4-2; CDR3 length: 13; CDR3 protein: ASSQLRGRYNEQF
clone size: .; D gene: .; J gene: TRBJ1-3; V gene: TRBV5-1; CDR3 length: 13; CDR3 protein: ASSLMLGPGNTIY
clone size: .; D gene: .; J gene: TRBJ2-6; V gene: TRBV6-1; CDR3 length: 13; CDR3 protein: ASSDPRGGANVLT
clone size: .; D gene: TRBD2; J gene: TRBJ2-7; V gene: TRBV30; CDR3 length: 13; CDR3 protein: AWSKGLAGAYEQY
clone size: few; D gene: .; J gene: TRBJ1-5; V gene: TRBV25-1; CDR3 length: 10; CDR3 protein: ASSERGQPQH
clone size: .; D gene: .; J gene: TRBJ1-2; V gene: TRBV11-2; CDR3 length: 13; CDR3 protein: ASSLGLVMSYGYT
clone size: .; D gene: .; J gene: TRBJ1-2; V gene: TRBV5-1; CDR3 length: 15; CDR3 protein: ASSLGTVLSNFYGYT
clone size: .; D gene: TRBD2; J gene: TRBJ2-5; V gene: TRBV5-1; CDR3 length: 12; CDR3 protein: ASSFSGGAETQY
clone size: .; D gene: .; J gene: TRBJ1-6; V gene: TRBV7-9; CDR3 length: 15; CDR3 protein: ASSLAVVGNTNSPLH
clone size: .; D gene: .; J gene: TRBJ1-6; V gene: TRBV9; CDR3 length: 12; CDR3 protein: ASSPTGGGSPLH
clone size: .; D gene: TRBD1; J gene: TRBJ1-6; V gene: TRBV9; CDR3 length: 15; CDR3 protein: ASSAGTGSSYNSPLH
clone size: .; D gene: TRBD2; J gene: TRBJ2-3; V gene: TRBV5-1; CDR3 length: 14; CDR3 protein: ASSLPGGVRTDTQY
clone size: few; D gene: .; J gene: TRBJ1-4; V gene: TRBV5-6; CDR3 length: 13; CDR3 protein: ASSPGGPTNEKLF
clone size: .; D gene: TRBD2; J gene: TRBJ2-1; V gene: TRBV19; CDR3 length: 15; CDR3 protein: ASRRETGGRSYNEQF
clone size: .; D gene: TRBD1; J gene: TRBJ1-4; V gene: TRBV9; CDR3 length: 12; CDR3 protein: ASSPTGVNEKLF
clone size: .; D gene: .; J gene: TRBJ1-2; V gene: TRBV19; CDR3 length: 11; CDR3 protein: ASRTVSNYGYT
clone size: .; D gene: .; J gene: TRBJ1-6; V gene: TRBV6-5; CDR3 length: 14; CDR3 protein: ASSYSGGLTGSPLH